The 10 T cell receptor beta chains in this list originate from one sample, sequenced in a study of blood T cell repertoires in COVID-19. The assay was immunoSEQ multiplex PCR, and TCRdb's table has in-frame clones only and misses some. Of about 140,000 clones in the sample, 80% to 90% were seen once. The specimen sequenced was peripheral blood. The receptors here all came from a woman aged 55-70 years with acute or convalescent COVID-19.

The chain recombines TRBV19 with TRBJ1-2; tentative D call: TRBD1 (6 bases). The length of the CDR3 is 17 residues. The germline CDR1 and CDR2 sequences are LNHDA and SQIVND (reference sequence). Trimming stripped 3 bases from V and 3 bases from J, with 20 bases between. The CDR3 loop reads CASSIGWIGGQDYGYTF. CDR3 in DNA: TGTGCCAGTAGTATTGGGTGGATCGGGGGGCAGGACTATGGCTACACCTTC.

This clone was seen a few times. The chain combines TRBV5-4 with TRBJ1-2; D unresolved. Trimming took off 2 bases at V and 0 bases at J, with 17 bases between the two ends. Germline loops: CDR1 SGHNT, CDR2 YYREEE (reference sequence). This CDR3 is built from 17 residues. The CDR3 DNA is TGTGCCAGCAGCTTTTACATGGAGTCCGAATCTAACTATGGCTACACCTTC. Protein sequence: CASSFYMESESNYGYTF.

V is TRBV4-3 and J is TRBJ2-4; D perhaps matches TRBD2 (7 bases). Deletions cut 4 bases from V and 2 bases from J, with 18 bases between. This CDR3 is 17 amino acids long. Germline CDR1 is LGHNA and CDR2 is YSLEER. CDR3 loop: CASSLGRGGATKNIQYF. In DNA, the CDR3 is TGCGCCAGCAGCCTTGGGAGGGGGGGCGCGACCAAAAACATTCAGTACTTC.

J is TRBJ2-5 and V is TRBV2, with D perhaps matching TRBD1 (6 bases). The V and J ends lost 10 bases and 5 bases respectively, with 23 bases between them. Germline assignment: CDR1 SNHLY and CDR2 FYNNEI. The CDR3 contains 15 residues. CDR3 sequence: CATALQGEGVETQYF. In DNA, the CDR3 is TGTGCCACCGCGTTACAGGGAGAGGGGGTGGAGACCCAGTACTTC.

This chain's CDR3 is CASSAGLLNTGELFF. DNA for the CDR3: TGTGCCAGCAGCGCGGGACTCCTAAACACCGGGGAGCTGTTTTTT. This sequence joins TRBV9 and TRBJ2-2; D may be TRBD2 (6 bases). V lost 3 bases and J 2 bases, leaving 11 bases between the germline ends. This CDR3 has 15 amino acids. Germline values: CDR1 SGDLS, CDR2 YYNGEE.

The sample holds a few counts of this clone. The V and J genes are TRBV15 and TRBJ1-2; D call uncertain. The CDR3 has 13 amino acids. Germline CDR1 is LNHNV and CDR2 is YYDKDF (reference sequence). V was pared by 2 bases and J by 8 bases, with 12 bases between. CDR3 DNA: TGTGCCACCAGCAGAAACAGAAATGAGGGCTACACCTTC. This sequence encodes CATSRNRNEGYTF.

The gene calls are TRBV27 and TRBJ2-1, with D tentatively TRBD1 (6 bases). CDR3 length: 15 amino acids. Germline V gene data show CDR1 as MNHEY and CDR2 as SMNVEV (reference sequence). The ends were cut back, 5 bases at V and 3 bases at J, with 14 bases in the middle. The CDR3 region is CASSPRQDRYNEQFF. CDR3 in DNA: TGTGCCAGCAGTCCCCGACAGGATCGCTACAATGAGCAGTTCTTC.

The CDR3 loop is CASSPSGGASEAFF. CDR3 in DNA: TGTGCCAGCTCACCCTCCGGAGGGGCATCGGAAGCTTTCTTT. The J gene is TRBJ1-1, the V gene TRBV18; possible D gene TRBD1, 5 bases. V was trimmed by 3 bases and J by 8 bases, leaving 16 bases between them. This CDR3 has 14 residues. Germline CDR1 and CDR2: KGHSH and LQKENI.

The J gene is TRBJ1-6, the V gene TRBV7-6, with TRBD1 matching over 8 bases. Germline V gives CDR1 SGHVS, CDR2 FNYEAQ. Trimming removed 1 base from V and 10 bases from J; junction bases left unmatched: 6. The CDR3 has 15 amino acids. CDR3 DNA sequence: TGTGCCAGCAGCTTAGATGCGACAGGGGTATCACCCCTCCACTTT. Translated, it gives CASSLDATGVSPLHF.

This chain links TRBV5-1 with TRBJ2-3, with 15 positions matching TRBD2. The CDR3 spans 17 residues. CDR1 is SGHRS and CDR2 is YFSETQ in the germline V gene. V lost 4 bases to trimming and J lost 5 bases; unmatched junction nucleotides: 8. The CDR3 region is CASSQWTSGGELDTQYF. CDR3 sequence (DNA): TGCGCCAGCAGCCAGTGGACTAGCGGGGGGGAATTAGATACGCAGTATTTT.